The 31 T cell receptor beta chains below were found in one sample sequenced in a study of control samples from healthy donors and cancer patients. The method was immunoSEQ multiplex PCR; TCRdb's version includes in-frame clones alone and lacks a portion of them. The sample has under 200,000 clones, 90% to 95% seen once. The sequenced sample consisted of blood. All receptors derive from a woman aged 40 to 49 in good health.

The CDR3 nucleotides are TGTGCCAGCAGCTTAGGGGGGGGCACAGATACGCAGTATTTT. Translated, it gives CASSLGGGTDTQYF. The V gene is TRBV11-3, the J gene TRBJ2-3; possibly TRBD2 for D (6 bases). Germline loops: CDR1 SGHNT, CDR2 YENEEA. Trimming left V 1 base short and J 1 base short, with 6 bases between. This CDR3 comprises 14 residues.

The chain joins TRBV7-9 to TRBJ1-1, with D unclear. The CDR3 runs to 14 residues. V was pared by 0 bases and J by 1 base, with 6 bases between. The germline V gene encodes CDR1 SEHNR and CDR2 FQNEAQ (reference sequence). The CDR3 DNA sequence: TGTGCCAGCAGCTTAGCGGGCAGGAACACTGAAGCTTTCTTT. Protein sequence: CASSLAGRNTEAFF.

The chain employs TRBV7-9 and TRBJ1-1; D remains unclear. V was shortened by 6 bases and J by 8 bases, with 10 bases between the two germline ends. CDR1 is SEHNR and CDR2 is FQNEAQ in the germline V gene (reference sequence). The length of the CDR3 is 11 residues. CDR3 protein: CASRLGTEAFF. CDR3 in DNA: TGTGCCAGCAGGCTTGGAACGGAAGCTTTCTTT.

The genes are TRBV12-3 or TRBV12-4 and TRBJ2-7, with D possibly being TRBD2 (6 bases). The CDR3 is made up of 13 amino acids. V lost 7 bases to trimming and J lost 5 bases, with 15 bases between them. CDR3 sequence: CASTPRREHEQYF. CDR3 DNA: TGTGCCAGCACCCCGCGGAGGGAACACGAGCAGTACTTC.

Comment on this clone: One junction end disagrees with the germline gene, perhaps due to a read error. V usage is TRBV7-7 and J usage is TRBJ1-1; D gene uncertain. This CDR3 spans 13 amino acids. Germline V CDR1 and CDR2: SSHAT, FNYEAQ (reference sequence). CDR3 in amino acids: CASSPSQNTEAFF. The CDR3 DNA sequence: TGTGCTAGCAGCCCGTCCCAGAACACTGAAGCTTTCTTT.

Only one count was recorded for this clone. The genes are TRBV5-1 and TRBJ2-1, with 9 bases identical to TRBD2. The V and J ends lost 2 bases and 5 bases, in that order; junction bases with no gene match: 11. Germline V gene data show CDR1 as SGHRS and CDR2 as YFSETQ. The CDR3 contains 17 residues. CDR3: CASSFYSGGSVNNEQFF. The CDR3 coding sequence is TGCGCCAGCAGCTTTTATAGCGGGGGCTCCGTTAACAATGAGCAGTTCTTC. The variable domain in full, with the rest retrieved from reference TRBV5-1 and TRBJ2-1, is KAGVTQTPRYLIKTRGQQVTLSCSPISGHRSVSWYQQTPGQGLQFLFEYFSETQRNKGNFPGRFSGRQFSNSRSEMNVSTLELGDSALYLCASSFYSGGSVNNEQFFGPGTRLTVL.

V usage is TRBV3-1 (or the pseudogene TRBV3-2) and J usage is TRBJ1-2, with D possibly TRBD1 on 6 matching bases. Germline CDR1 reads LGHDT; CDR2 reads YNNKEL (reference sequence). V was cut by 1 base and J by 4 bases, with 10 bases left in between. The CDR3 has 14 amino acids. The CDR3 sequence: CASSQARGIYGYTF. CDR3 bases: TGTGCCAGCAGCCAAGCCAGGGGTATCTATGGCTACACCTTC.

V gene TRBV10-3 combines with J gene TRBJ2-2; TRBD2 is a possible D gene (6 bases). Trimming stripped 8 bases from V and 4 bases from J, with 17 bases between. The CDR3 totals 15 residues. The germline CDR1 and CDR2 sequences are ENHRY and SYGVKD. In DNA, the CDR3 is TGTGCCATCGGTGGCGGAGGGGAAGGCACCGGGGAGCTGTTTTTT. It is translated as CAIGGGGEGTGELFF.

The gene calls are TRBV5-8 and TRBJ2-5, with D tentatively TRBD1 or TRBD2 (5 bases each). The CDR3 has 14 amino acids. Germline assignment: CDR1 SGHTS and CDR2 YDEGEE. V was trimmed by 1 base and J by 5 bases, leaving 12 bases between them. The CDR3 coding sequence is TGTGCCAGCAGCTTGTTTGGGACGGGGGAGACCCAGTACTTC. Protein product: CASSLFGTGETQYF.

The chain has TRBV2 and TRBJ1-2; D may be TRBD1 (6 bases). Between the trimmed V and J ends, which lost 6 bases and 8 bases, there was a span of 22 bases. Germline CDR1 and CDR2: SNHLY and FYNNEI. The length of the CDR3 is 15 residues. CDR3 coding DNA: TGTGCCAGCAGGGACTACAGGGAGATCACAGAGGGCTACACCTTC. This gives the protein CASRDYREITEGYTF.

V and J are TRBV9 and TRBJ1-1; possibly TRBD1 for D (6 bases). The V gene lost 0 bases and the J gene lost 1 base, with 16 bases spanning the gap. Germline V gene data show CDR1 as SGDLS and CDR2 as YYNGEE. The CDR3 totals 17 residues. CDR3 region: CASSVANSLRGNTEAFF. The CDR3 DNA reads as TGTGCCAGCAGCGTAGCTAACTCACTCAGGGGGAACACTGAAGCTTTCTTT.

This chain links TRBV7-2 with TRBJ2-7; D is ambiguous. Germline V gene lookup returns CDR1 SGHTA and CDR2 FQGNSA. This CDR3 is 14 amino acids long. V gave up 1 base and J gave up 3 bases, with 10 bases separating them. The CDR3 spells CASSLELWYYEQYF. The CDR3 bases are TGTGCCAGCAGCTTAGAACTGTGGTACTACGAGCAGTACTTC.

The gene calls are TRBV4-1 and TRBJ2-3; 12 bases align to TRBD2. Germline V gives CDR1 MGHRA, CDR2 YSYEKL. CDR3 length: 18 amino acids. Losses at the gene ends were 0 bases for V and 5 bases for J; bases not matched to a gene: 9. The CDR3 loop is CASSQDNRLAGAGDTQYF. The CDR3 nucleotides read TGCGCCAGCAGCCAAGATAATCGACTAGCGGGAGCTGGAGATACGCAGTATTTT.

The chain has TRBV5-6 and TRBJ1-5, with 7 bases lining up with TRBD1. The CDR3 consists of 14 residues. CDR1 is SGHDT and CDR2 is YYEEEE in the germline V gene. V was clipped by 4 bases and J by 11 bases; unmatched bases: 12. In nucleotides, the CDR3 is TGTGCCAGCAGCCTAGACAGGGACGAGAAAGCCCAGCATTTT. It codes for CASSLDRDEKAQHF.

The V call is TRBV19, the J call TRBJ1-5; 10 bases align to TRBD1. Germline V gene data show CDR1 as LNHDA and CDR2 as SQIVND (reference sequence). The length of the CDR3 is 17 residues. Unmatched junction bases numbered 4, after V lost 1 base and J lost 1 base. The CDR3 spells CASSIGPGQGSNQPQHF. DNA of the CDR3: TGTGCCAGTAGTATAGGTCCGGGACAGGGGAGCAATCAGCCCCAGCATTTT.

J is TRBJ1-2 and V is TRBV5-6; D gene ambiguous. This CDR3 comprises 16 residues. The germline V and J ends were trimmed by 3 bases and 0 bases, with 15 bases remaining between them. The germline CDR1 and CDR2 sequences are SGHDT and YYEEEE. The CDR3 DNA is TGTGCCAGCAGCTCTTTAGGTCAGGAGACTAACTATGGCTACACCTTC. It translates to CASSSLGQETNYGYTF.

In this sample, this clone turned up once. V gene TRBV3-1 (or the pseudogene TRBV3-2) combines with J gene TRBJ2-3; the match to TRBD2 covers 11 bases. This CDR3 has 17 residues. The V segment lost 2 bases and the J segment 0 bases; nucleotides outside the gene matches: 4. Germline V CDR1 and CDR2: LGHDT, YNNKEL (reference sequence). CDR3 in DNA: TGTGCCAGCAGCCAACTAGCGGGAGGTGCTAGCACAGATACGCAGTATTTT. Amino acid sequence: CASSQLAGGASTDTQYF.

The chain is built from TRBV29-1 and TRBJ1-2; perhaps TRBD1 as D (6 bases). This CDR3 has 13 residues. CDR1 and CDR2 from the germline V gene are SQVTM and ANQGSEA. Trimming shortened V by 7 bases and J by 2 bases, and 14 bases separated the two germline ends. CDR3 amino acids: CSANLRGNYGYTF. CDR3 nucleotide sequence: TGCAGCGCCAACCTCAGGGGAAACTATGGCTACACCTTC.

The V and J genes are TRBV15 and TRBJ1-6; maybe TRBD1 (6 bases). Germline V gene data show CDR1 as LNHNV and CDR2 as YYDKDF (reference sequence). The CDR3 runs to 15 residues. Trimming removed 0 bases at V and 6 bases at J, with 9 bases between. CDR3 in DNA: TGTGCCACCAGCAGAGATCGGACAGCTAATTCACCCCTCCACTTT. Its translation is CATSRDRTANSPLHF.

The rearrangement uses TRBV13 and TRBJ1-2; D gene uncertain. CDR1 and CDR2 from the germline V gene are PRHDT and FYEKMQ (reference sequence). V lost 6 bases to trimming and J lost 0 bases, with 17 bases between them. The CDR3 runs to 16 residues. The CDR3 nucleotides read TGTGCCAGCAGTCCGGGCACCCCGGAATCTAACTATGGCTACACCTTC. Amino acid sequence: CASSPGTPESNYGYTF.

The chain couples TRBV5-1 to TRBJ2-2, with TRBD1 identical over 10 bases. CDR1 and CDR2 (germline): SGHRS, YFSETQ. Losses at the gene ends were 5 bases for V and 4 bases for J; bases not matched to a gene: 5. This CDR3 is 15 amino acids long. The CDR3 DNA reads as TGCGCCAGCAGTCCTGACAGGGGGCTCACCGGGGAGCTGTTTTTT. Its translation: CASSPDRGLTGELFF.

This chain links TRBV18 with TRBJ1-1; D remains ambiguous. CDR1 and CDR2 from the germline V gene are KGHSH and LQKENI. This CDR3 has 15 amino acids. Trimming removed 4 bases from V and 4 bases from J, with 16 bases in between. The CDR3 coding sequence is TGTGCCAGCTCACTGGCCCCCGTAGTGAGCACTGAAGCTTTCTTT. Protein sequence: CASSLAPVVSTEAFF.

The CDR3 region has the DNA TGTGCCAGCAGCTCGACCCCGGGACAGGCTAATGAAAAACTGTTTTTT. Amino acid sequence: CASSSTPGQANEKLFF. The rearrangement uses TRBV4-2 and TRBJ1-4; 8 bases agree with TRBD1. Germline lookup yields CDR1 LGHNA and CDR2 YNFKEQ. J lost 3 bases, V lost 5 bases, and 8 bases had no gene match. The CDR3 spans 16 residues.

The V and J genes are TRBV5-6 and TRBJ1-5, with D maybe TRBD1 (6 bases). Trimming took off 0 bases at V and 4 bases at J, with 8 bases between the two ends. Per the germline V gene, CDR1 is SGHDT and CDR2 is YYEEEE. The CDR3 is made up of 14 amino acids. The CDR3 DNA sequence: TGTGCCAGCAGCTTGGGAGGGGGAAATCAGCCCCAGCATTTT. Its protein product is CASSLGGGNQPQHF.

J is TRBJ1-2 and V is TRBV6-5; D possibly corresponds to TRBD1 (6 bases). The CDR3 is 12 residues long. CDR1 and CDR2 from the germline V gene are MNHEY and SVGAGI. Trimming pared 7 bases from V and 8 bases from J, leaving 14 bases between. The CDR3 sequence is CASTQTGNGYTF. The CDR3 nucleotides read TGTGCCAGCACTCAAACAGGGAACGGCTACACCTTC.

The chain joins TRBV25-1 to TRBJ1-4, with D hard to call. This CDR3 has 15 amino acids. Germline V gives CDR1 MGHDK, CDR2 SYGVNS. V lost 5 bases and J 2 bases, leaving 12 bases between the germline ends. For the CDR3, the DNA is TGTGCCAGCAGTACTTACAGCGATACTAATGAAAAACTGTTTTTT. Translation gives CASSTYSDTNEKLFF.

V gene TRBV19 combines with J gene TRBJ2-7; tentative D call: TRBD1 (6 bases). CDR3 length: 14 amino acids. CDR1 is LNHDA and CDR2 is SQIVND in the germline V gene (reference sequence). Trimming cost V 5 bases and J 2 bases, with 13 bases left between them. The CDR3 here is CASSLLTGAYEQYF. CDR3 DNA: TGTGCCAGTAGTCTCCTGACAGGAGCCTACGAGCAGTACTTC.

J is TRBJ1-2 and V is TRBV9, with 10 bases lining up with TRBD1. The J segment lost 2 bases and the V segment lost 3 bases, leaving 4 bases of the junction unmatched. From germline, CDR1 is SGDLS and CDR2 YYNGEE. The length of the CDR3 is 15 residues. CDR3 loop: CASSGRDRGNYGYTF. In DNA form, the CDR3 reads TGTGCCAGCAGCGGCCGGGACAGGGGAAACTATGGCTACACCTTC.

Here the CDR3 reads CASSILGSDYGYTF. For the CDR3, the DNA is TGTGCCAGTAGTATTCTGGGGAGCGACTATGGCTACACCTTC. The J gene is TRBJ1-2, the V gene TRBV19; D not certain. Germline V gene lookup returns CDR1 LNHDA and CDR2 SQIVND (reference sequence). Trimming shortened V by 3 bases and J by 3 bases, and 11 bases separated the two germline ends. This CDR3 comprises 14 residues.

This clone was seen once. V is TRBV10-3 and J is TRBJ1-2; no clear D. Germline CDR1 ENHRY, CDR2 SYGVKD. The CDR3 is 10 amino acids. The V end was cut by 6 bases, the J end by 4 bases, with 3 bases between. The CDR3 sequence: CAIRGYGYTF. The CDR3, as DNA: TGTGCCATCAGGGGCTATGGCTACACCTTC.

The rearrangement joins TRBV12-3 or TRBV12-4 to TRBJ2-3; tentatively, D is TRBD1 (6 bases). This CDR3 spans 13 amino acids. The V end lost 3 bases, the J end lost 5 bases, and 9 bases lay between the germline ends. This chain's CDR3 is CASSFVGGDTQYF. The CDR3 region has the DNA TGTGCCAGCAGTTTTGTAGGGGGAGATACGCAGTATTTT.